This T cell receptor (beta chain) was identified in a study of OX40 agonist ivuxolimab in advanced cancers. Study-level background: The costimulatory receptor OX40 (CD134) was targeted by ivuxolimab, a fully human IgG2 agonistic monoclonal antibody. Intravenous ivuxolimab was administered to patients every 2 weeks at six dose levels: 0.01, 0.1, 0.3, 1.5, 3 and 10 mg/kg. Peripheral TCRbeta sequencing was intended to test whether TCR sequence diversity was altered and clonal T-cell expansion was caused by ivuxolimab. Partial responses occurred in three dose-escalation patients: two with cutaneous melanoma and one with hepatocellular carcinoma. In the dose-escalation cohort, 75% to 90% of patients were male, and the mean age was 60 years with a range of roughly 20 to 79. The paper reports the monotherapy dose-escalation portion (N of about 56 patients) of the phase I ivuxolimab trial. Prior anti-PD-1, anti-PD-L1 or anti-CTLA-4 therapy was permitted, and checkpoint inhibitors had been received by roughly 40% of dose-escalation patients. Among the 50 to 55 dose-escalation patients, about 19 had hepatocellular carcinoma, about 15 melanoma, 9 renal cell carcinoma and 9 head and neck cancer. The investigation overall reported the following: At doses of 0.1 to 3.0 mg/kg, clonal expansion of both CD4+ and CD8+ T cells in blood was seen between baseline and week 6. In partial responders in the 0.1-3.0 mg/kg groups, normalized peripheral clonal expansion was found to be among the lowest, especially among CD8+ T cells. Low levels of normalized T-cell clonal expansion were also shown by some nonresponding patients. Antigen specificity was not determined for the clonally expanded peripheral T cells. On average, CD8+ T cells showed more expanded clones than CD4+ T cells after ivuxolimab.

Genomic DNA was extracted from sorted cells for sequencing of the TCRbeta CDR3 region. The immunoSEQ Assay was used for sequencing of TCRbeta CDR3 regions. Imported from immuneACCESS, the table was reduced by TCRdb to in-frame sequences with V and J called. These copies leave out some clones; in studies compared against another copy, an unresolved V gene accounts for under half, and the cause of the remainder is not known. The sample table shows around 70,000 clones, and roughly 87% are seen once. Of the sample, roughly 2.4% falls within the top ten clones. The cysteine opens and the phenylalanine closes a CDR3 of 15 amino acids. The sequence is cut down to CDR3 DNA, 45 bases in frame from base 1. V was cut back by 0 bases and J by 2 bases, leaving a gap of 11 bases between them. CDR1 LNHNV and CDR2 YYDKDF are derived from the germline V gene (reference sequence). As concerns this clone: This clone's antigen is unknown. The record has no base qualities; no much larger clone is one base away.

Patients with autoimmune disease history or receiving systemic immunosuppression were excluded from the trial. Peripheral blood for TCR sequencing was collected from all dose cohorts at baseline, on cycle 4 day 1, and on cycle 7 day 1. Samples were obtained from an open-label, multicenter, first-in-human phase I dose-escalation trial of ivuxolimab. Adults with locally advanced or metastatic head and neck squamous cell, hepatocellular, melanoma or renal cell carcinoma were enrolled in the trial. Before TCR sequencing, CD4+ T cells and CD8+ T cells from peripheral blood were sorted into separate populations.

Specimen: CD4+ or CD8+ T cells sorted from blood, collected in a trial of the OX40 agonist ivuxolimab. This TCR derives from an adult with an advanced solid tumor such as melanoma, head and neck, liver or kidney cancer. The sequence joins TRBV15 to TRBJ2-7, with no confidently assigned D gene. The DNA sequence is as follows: TGTGCCACCAGCAGAGATGGCAGGTTACCCTACGAGCAGTACTTC. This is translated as CATSRDGRLPYEQYF.